This T cell receptor (beta chain) originates from a study of blood T cell repertoires in COVID-19. Study background: From the United States, Italy and Spain came samples of acute and convalescent COVID-19.

Original data processing: Amplified reference gene primers provided the basis for estimating nucleated cell counts. Sequencing was performed with immunoSEQ multiplex PCR; in TCRdb, only in-frame clones are kept and a portion is missing. That table gives V, J and clone size, and the DNA gave D and trimming. This table holds 130,000 or so clones, 88% found once. Trimming cost V 4 bases and J 1 base, with 10 bases left between them. The length of the CDR3 is 15 residues. The germline V gene encodes CDR1 SGHNT and CDR2 YENEEA. The TCR comes from a man in his 60s with active or convalescent COVID-19. This chain links TRBV11-3 with TRBJ2-2, with D perhaps matching TRBD2 (5 bases). The material sequenced was peripheral blood. CDR3 nucleotides: TGTGCCAGCAGCTCCGAAGGACTGAACACCGGGGAGCTGTTTTTT. Encoded protein: CASSSEGLNTGELFF.